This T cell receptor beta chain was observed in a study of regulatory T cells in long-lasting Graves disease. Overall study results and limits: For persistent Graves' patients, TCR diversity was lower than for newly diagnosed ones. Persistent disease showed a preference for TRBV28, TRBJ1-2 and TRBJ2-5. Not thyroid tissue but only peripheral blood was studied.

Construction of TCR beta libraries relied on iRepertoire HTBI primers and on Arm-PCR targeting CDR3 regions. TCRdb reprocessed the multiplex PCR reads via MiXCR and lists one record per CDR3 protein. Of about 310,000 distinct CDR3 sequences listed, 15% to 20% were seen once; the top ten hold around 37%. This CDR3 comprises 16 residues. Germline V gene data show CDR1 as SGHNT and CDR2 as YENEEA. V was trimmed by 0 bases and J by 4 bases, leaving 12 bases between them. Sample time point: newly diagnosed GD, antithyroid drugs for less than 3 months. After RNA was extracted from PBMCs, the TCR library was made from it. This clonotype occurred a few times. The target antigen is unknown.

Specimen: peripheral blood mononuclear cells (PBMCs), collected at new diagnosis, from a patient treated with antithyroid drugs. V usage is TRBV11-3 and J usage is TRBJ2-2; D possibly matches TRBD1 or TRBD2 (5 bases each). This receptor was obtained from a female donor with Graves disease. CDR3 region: CASSLDGGRATGELFF. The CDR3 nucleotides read TGTGCCAGCAGCTTAGATGGGGGTCGGGCCACCGGGGAGCTGTTTTTT.